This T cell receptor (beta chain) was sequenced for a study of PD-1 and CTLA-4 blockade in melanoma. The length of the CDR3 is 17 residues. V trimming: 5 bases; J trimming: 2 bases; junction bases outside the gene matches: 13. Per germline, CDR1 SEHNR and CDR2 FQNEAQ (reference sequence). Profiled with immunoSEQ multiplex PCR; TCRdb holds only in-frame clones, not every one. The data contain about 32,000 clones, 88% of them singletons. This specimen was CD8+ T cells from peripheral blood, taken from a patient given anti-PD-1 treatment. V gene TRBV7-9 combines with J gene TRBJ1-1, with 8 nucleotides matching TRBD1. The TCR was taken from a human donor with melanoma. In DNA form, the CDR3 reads TGTGCCAGCAGCCGGGGTTGGACAGGGCGGGGAAACACTGAAGCTTTCTTT. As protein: CASSRGWTGRGNTEAFF.